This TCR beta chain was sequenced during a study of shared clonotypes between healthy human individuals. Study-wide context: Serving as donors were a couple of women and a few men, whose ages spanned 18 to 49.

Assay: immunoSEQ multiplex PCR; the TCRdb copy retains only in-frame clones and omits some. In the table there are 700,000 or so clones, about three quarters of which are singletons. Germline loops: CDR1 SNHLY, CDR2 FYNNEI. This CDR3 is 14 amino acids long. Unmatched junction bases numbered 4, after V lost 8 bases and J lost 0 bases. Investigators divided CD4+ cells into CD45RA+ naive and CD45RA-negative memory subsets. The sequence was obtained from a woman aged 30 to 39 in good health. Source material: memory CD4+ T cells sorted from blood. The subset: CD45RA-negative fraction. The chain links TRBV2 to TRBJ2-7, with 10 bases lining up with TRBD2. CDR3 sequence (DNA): TGTGCCAGCGGACTAGCGGTAAGCTCCTACGAGCAGTACTTC. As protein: CASGLAVSSYEQYF.